Sequencing of this T cell receptor (beta chain) was carried out in a study of T cell changes during pregnancy in multiple sclerosis. Sequencing used immunoSEQ multiplex PCR; TCRdb keeps in-frame clones, though not all of them. This table holds 25,000 to 35,000 clones, about 90% found once. Germline CDR1 and CDR2: GTSNPN and SVGIG (reference sequence). Trimming stripped 4 bases from V and 3 bases from J, with 12 bases between. This CDR3 has 14 residues. This receptor was identified in a female donor in good health, enrolled as a control in a pregnancy study. The rearrangement joins TRBV30 to TRBJ2-2; perhaps TRBD2 as D (5 bases). Specimen: peripheral blood, collected in the first trimester of pregnancy. The CDR3 coding sequence is TGTGCCTGGATGCCCGGGGTCCACACCGGGGAGCTGTTTTTT. As protein: CAWMPGVHTGELFF. Full variable domain (rest looked up from reference TRBV30 and TRBJ2-2): SQTIHQWPATLVQPVGSPLSLECTVEGTSNPNLYWYRQAAGRGLQLLFYSVGIGQISSEVPQNLSASRPQDRQFILSSKKLLLSDSGFYLCAWMPGVHTGELFFGEGSRLTVL.